This T cell receptor beta chain was profiled in a study of blood T cell repertoires in COVID-19 (dated by TCRdb to about 2020). Background on the whole study: Collaborator samples came from the United States, Italy and Spain and covered acute and convalescent phases of COVID-19. The prospective study material was composed of cDNA or gDNA derived from T cells, B-cell-depleted T cells, or PBMCs. The dataset comprised deeply sampled blood TCRbeta repertoires from subjects exposed to, actively infected with, or recovered from COVID-19. The repertoires were released in a freely available public database intended as a resource for research on the immune response to SARS-CoV-2. Samples were obtained from the ongoing ImmuneRACE study (first 160 participants) and from some 1,200 subjects provided by 6 global collaborators. Sample metadata almost always included a de-identified subject ID, COVID-19 status, age in years and sex. HLA class I and class II types, where available, came from metadata supplied by the sample provider rather than from assay-based typing.

Collaborating institutions collected whole blood in K2EDTA tubes following their own protocols. Collaborator samples were shipped for TCRbeta analysis as frozen whole blood, isolated PBMCs, or DNA extracted from either sample type. Trimming at the junction amounts to 5 bases on V and 2 bases on J, and the germline ends lie 24 bases apart. From the germline V gene, CDR1 is MDHEN and CDR2 is SYDVKM. The CDR3 measures 18 amino acids from cysteine to phenylalanine. The kept DNA is CDR3 alone, 54 bases in frame from the first base. TCRbeta CDR3 regions were amplified from genomic DNA using the immunoSEQ Assay, a bias-controlled multiplex PCR. On the authors' methods: The number of nucleated cells in each sample was estimated from the amplification of reference gene primers within the assay. To quantify the absolute abundance of each unique TCRbeta CDR3 rearrangement, sequence reads were collapsed and filtered. Productive Simpson clonality was computed per sample as the square root of Simpson's diversity index over productive rearrangements. What TCRdb holds here is the immuneACCESS table cut down to in-frame rearrangements. Part of the clones is not present; checked against another copy, under half of the missing clones reflect an unresolved V gene, and the others are unexplained. That table is the source of V, J and clone size, and D and trimming were worked out from the DNA. For this sample the table gives some 100,000 clones, of which approximately 82% were detected only once. Of the sample, more than 5.5% is held by the ten largest clones.

Remarks on this clone: Its antigen has not been determined. No base-level quality is on record; no much larger clone is a single base apart.

Broad study findings and their caveats: The quantity of clinical and demographic metadata differed by source and by participant and was supplied without curation.

This receptor was identified in a man aged 45-60 years with active or convalescent COVID-19. The sample taken for sequencing was peripheral blood. The chain is assembled from TRBV28 and TRBJ2-5; a weak D assignment points to TRBD1 (5 bases agree). The CDR3 here reads CASSLFSIRADTQETQYF. The nucleotide sequence is given as TGTGCCAGCAGTCTTTTTTCTATAAGGGCGGACACGCAAGAGACCCAGTACTTC. Supplemented by the reference TRBV28 and TRBJ2-5 proteins around the CDR3, the complete variable domain is DVKVTQSSRYLVKRTGEKVFLECVQDMDHENMFWYRQDPGLGLRLIYFSYDVKMKEKGDIPEGYSVSREKKERFSLILESASTNQTSMYLCASSLFSIRADTQETQYFGPGTRLLVL.